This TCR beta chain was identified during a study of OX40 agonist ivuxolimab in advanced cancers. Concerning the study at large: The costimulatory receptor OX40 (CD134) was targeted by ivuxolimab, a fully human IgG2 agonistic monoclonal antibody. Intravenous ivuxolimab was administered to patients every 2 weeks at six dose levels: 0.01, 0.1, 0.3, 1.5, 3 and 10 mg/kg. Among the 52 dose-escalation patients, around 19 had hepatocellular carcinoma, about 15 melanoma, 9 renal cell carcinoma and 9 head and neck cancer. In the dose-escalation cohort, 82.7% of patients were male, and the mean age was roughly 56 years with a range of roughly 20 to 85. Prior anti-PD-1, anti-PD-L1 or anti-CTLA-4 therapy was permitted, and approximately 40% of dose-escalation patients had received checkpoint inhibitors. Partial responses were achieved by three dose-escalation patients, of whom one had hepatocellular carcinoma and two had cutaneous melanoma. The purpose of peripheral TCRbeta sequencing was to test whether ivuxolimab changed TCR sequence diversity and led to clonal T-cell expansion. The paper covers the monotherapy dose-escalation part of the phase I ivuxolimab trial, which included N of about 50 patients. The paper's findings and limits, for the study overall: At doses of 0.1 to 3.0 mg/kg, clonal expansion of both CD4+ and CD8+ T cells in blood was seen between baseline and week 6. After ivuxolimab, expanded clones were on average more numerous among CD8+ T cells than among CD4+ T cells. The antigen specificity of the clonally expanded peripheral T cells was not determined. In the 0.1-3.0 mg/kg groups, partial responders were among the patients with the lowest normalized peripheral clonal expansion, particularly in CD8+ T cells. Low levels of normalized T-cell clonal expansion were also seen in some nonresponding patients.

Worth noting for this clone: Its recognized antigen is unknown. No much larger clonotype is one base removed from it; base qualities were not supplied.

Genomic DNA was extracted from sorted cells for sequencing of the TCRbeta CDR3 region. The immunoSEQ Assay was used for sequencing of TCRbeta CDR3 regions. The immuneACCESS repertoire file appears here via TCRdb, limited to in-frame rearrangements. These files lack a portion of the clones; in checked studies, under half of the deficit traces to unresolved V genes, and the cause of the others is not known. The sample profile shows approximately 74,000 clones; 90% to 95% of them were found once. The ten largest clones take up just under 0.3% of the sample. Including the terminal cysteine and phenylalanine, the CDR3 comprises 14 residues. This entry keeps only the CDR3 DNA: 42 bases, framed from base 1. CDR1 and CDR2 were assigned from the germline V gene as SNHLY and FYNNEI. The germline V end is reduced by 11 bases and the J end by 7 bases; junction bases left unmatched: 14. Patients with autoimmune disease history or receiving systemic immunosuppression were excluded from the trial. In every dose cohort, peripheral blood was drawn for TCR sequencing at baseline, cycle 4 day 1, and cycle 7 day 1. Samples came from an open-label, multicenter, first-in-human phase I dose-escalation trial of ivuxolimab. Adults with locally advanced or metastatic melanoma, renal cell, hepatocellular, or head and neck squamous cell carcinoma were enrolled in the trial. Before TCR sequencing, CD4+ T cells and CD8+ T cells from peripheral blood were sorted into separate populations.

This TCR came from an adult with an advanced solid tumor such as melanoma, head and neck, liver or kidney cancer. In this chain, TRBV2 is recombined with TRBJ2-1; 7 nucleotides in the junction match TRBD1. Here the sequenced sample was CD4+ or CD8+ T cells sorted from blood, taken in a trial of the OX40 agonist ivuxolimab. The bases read TGTGCCGCTACCCCGGGACAGTACTCTAATGAGCAGTTCTTC. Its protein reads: CAATPGQYSNEQFF.